This entry is about one TCR beta chain. The antigen remains undetermined. The germline gives CDR1 LNHDA, CDR2 SQIVND (reference sequence). The CDR3 has 16 residues. V shed 1 base and J 5 bases; nucleotides not matched to a gene: 11. The protocol was immunoSEQ multiplex PCR, while the TCRdb copy is restricted to in-frame clones and leaves out a portion. This table holds 160,000 or so clones, around nine tenths found once. The entry originates in a study of cytomegalovirus exposure and HLA in healthy donors. General study findings and limits: The dataset shows that most TCR sequences were rare, while some public TCRs occurred in many donors. Subsequent analysis found a tendency for first-cohort TCR clusters to co-occur within the approximately 130 validation repertoires. Cytomegalovirus-associated TCR beta chains were listed, numbering 150 to 200. Reports indicated that the classifier achieved high specificity and sensitivity in diagnosing cytomegalovirus status.

The sample consisted of PBMCs. This sequence originates from a man aged 18 to 35 in good health and CMV-seronegative. The chain combines TRBV19 with TRBJ2-7; 7 bases agree with TRBD2. The DNA for the CDR3 is TGTGCCAGTAGTATAGGGGCATGGCGGGAGAAGGACGAGCAGTACTTC. It translates to CASSIGAWREKDEQYF.